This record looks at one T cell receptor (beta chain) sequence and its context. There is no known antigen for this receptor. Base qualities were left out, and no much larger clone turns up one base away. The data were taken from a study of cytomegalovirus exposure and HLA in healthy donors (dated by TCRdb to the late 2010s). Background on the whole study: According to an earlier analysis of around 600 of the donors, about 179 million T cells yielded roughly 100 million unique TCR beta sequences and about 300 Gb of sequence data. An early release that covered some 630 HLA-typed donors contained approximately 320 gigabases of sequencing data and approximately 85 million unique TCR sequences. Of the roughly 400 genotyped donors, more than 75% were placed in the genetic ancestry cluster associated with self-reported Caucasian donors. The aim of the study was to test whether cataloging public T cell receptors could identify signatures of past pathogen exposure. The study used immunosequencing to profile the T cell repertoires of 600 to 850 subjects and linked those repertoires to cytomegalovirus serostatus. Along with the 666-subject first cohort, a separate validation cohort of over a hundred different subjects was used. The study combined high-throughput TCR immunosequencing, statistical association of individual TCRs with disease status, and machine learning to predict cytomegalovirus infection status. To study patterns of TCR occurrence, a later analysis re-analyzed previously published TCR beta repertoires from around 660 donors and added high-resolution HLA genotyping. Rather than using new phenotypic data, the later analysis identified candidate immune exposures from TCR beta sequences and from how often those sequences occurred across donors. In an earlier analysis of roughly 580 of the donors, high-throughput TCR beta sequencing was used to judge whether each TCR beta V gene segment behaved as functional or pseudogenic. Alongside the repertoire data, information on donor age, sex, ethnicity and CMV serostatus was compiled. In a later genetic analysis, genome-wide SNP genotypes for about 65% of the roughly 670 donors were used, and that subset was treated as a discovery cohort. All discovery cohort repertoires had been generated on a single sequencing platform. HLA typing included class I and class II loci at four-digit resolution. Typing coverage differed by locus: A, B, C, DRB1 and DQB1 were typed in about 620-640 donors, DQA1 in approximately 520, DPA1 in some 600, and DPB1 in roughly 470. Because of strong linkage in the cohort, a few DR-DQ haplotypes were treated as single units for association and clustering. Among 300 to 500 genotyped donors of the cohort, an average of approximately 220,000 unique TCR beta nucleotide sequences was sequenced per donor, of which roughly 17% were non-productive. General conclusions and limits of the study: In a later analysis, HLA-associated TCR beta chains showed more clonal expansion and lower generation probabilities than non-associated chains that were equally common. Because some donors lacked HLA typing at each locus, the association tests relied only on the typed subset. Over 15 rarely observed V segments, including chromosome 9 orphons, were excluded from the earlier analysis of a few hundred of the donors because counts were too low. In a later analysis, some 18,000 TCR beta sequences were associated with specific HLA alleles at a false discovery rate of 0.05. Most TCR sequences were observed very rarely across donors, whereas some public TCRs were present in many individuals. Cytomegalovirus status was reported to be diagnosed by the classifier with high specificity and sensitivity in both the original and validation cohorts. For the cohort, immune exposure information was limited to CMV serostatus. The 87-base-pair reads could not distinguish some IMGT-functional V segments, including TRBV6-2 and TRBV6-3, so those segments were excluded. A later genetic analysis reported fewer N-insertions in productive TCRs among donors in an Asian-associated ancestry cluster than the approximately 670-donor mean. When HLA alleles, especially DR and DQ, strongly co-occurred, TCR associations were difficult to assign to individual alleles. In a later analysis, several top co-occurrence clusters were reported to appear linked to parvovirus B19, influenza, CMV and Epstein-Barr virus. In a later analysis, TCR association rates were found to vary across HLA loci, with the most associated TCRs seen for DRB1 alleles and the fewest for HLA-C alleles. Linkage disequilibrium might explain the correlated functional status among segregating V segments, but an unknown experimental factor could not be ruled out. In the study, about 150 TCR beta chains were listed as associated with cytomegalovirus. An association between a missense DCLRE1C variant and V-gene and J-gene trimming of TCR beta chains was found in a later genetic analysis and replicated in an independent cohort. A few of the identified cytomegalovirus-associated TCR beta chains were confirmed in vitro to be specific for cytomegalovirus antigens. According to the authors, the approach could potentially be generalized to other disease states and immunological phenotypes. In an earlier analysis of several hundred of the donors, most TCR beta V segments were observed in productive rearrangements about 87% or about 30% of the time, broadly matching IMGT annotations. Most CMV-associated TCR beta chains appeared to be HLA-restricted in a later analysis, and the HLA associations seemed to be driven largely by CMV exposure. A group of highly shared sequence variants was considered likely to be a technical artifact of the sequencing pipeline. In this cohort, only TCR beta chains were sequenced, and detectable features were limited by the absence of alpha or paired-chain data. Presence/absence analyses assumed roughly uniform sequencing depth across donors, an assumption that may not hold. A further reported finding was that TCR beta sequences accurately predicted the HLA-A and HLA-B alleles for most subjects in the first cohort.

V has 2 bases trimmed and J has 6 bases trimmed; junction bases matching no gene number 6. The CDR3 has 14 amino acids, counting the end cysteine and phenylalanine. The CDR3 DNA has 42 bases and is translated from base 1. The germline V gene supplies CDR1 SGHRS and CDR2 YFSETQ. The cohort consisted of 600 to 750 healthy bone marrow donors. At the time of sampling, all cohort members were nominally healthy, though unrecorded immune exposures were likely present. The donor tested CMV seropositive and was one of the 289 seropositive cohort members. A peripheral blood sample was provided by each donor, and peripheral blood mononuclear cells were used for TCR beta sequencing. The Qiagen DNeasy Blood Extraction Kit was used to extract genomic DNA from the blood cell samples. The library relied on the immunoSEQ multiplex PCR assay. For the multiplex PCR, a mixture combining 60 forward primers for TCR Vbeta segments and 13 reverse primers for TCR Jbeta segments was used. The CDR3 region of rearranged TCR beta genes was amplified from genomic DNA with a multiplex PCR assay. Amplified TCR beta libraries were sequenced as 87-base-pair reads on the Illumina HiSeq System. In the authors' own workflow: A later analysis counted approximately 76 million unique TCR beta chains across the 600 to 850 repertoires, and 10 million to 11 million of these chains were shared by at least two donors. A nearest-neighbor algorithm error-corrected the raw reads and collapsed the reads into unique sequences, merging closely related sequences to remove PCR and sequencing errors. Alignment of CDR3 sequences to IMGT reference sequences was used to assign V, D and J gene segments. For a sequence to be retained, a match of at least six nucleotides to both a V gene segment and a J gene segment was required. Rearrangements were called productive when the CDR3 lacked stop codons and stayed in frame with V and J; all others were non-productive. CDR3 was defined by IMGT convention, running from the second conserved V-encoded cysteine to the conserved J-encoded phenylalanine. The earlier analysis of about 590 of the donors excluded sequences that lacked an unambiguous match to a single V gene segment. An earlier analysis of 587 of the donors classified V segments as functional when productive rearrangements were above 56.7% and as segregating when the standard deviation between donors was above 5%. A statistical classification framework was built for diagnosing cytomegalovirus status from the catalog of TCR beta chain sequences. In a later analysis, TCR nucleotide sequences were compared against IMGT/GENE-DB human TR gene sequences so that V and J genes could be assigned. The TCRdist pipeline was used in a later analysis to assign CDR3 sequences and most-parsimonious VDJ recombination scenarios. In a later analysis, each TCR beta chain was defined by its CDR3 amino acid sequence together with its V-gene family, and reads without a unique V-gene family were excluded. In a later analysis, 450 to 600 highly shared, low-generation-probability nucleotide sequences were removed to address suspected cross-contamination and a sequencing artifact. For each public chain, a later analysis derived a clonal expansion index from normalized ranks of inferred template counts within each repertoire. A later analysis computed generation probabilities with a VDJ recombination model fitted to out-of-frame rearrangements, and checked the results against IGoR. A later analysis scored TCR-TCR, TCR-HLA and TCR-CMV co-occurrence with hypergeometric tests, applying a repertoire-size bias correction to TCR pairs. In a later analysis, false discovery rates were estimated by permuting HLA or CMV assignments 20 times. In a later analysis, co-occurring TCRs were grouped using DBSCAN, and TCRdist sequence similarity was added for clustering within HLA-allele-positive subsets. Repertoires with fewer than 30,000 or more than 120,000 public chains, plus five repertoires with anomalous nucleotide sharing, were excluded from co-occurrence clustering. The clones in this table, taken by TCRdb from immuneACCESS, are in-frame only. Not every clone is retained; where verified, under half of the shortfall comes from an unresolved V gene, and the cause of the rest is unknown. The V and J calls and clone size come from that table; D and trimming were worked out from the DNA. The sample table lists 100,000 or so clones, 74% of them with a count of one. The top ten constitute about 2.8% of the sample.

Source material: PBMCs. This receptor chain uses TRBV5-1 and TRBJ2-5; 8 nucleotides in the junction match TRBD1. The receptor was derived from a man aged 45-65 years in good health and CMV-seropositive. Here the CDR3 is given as CASSLPGGTKTQYF. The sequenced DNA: TGCGCCAGCAGCTTACCAGGGGGCACAAAGACCCAGTACTTC.